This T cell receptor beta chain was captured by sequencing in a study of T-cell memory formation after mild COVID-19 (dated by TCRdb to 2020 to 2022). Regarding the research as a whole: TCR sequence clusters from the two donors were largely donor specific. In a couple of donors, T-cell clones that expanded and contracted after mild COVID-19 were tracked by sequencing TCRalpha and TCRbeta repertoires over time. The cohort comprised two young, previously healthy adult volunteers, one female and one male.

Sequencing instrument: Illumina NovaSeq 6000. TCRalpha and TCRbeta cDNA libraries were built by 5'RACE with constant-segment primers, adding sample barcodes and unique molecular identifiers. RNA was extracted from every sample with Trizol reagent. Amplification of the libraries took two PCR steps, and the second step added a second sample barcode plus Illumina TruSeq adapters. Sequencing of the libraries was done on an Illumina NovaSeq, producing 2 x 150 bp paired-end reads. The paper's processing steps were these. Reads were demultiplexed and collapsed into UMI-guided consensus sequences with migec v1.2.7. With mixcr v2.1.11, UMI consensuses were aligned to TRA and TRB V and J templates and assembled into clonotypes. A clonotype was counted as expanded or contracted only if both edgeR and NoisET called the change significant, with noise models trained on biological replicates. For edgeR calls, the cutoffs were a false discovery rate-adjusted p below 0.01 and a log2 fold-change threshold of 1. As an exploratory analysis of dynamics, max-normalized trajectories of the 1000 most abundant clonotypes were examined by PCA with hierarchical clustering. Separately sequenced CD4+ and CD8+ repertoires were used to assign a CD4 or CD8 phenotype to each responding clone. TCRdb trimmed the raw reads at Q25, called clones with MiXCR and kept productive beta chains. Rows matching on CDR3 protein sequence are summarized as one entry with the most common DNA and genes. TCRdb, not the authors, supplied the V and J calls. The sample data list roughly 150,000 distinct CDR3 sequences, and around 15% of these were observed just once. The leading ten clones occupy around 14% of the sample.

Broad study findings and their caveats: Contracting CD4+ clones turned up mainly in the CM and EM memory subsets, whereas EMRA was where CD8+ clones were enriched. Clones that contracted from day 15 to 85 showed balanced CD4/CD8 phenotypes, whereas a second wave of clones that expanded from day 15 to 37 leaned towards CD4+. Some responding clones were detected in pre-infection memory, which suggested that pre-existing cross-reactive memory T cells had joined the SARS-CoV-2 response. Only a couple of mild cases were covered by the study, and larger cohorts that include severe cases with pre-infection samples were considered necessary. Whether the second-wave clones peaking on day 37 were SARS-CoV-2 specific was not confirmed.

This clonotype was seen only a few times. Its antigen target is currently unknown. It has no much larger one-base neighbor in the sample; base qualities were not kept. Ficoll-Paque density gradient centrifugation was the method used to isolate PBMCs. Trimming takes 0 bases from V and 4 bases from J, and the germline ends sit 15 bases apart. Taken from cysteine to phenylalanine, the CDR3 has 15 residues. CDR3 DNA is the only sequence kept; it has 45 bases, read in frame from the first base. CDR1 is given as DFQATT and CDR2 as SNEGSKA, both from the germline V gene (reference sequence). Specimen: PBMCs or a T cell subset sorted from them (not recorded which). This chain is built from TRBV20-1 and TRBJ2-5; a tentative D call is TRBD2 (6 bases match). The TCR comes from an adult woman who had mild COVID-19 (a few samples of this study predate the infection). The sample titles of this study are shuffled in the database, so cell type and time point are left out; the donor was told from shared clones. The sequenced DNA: TGCAGTGCTAGAGATCGGGACTTTGCGGGAGAGACCCAGTACTTC. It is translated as CSARDRDFAGETQYF.